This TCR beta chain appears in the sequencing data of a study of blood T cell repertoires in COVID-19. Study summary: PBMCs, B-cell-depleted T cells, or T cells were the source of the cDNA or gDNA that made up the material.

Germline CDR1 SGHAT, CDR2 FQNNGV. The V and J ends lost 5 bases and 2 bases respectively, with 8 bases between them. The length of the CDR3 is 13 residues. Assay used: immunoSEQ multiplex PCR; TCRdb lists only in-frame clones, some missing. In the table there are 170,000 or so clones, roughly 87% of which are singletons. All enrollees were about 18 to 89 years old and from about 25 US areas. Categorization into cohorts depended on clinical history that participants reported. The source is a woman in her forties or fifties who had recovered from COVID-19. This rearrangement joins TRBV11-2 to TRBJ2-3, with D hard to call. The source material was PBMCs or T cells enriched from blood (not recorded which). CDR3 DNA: TGTGCCAGCAGCCCAGGATCCACAGATACGCAGTATTTT. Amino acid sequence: CASSPGSTDTQYF.